The 11 T cell receptor beta chains below all came from one sample that was sequenced in a study of OX40 agonist ivuxolimab in advanced cancers. The repertoire was sequenced with immunoSEQ multiplex PCR; TCRdb's copy has only in-frame clones and lacks some. The sample has about 110,000 clones; approximately 90% are singletons. Sequences were derived from CD4+ or CD8+ T cells sorted from blood, sampled in a trial of the OX40 agonist ivuxolimab. These receptors were taken from an adult with an advanced solid tumor such as melanoma, head and neck, liver or kidney cancer.

J is TRBJ2-5 and V is TRBV5-5, with D uncertain. Germline loops: CDR1 SGHKS, CDR2 YYEKEE (reference sequence). CDR3 length: 13 residues. Trimming removed 9 bases from V and 4 bases from J, with 16 bases in between. CDR3 protein: CATQLVGVETQYF. The DNA of the CDR3 is TGTGCCACCCAGCTTGTAGGCGTAGAGACCCAGTACTTC. The complete variable domain, with remaining parts taken from reference TRBV5-5 and TRBJ2-5, reads DAGVTQSPTHLIKTRGQQVTLRCSPISGHKSVSWYQQVLGQGPQFIFQYYEKEERGRGNFPDRFSARQFPNYSSELNVNALLLGDSALYLCATQLVGVETQYFGPGTRLLVL.

The genes are TRBV6-1 and TRBJ1-1; 10 nucleotides match TRBD1. With V trimmed by 3 bases and J by 1 base, 5 bases remained unmatched. The CDR3 contains 16 residues. From germline, CDR1 is MNHNS and CDR2 SASEGT. The CDR3, as DNA: TGTGCCAGCAGTGAGGGACAGGGGTCTCCGAACACTGAAGCTTTCTTT. Translating gives CASSEGQGSPNTEAFF.

The chain employs TRBV14 and TRBJ1-1, with D perhaps matching TRBD1 (5 bases). The CDR3 extends over 14 amino acids. Between the trimmed V and J ends, which lost 4 bases and 8 bases, there was a span of 17 bases. CDR1 is SGHDN, CDR2 FVKESK, per germline. DNA for the CDR3: TGTGCCAGCAGCCGATACCGGGACGGGGGGGAAGCTTTCTTT. This sequence encodes CASSRYRDGGEAFF.

The V gene is TRBV5-6, the J gene TRBJ2-5, with D tentatively TRBD2 (5 bases). V shed 7 bases and J shed 3 bases, with 13 bases lying between them. Germline V gene lookup returns CDR1 SGHDT and CDR2 YYEEEE. The CDR3 length is 13 residues. DNA for the CDR3: TGTGCCAGCGGACTCGGTCCAAAAGAGACCCAGTACTTC. This sequence encodes CASGLGPKETQYF.

V usage is TRBV7-3 and J usage is TRBJ2-2, with TRBD1 matching over 9 bases. Per the germline V gene, CDR1 is SGHTA and CDR2 is FQGTGA. The V segment lost 5 bases and the J segment 2 bases; nucleotides outside the gene matches: 6. The CDR3 consists of 16 residues. The chain's CDR3 is CASSKGQGPNTGELFF. CDR3 in DNA: TGTGCCAGCAGCAAGGGACAGGGCCCTAACACCGGGGAGCTGTTTTTT.

The chain uses TRBV5-4 and TRBJ2-5; 7 nucleotides align to TRBD1. The CDR3 has 15 residues. Germline CDR1 SGHNT, CDR2 YYREEE (reference sequence). V lost 0 bases, J lost 6 bases, and 8 bases stayed unmatched. CDR3 nucleotide sequence: TGTGCCAGCAGCTTGGGAGGGGACAGAGCTAAGACCCAGTACTTC. Translation: CASSLGGDRAKTQYF.

The rearrangement uses TRBV6-6 and TRBJ1-2; D may be TRBD1 (5 bases). Germline values: CDR1 MNHNY, CDR2 SVGAGI (reference sequence). The CDR3 runs to 15 residues. The V and J ends lost 7 bases and 8 bases respectively, with 23 bases between them. CDR3 sequence: CASTSQGAGWGGYTF. CDR3 DNA: TGTGCCAGCACCTCCCAAGGGGCAGGATGGGGGGGCTACACCTTC.

The chain joins TRBV9 to TRBJ2-1; 9 bases map to TRBD2. Germline lookup yields CDR1 SGDLS and CDR2 YYNGEE. Trimming removed 0 bases from V and 7 bases from J; junction bases left unmatched: 8. This CDR3 is built from 16 residues. The CDR3 loop is CASSVGIGLAYNEQFF. CDR3 bases: TGTGCCAGCAGCGTAGGGATAGGACTAGCGTATAATGAGCAGTTCTTC.

The chain uses TRBV6-5 and TRBJ2-7; 7 nucleotides align to TRBD2. Germline CDR1 MNHEY, CDR2 SVGAGI. Trimming cost V 2 bases and J 4 bases; bases outside gene matches: 5. This CDR3 has 14 amino acids. In nucleotides, the CDR3 is TGTGCCAGCAGTTACGAGACTAGCAGGTACGAGCAGTACTTC. Translating gives CASSYETSRYEQYF.

This chain links TRBV5-1 with TRBJ2-5, with 11 positions matching TRBD2. V lost 3 bases to trimming and J lost 3 bases; unmatched junction nucleotides: 1. The CDR3 contains 14 residues. Germline V gene data show CDR1 as SGHRS and CDR2 as YFSETQ. This chain's CDR3 is CASSSGLAEETQYF. For the CDR3, the DNA is TGCGCCAGCAGCTCGGGACTAGCGGAAGAGACCCAGTACTTC.

The rearrangement joins TRBV30 to TRBJ1-3; possibly TRBD1 for D (5 bases). Germline loops: CDR1 GTSNPN, CDR2 SVGIG (reference sequence). V shed 4 bases and J shed 7 bases, with 17 bases lying between them. This CDR3 comprises 14 residues. In DNA, the CDR3 is TGTGCCTGGACTATAGGACTAGAGGGGAACACCATATATTTT. It encodes CAWTIGLEGNTIYF.